This T cell receptor beta chain is from a study of T cell repertoires in ileal Crohn's disease. Study conclusions and caveats: Clonality above 26.8% at surgery always came with endoscopic recurrence.

Comments on this clone: The antigen remains unidentified.

Germline values: CDR1 SGHRS, CDR2 YFSETQ. The ends were cut back, 4 bases at V and 0 bases at J, with 8 bases in the middle. This CDR3 has 14 residues. Profiling relied on immunoSEQ multiplex PCR, and the TCRdb table lists in-frame clones only, not all of them. The data hold about 8,400 clones, with around three quarters observed a single time. Sequencing used ileal tissue. This clonotype was sampled from an adult with Crohn's disease. The chain is built from TRBV5-1 and TRBJ1-3; D may be TRBD1 (6 bases). CDR3 in DNA: TGCGCCAGCAGCCCGGACAGCTCTGGAAACACCATATATTTT. Translation: CASSPDSSGNTIYF.